This T cell receptor (beta chain) was recorded in a study of response to subunit inactivated influenza vaccine. General study results and limits: T cells newly recruited by each seasonal influenza vaccination are few, the authors suggested.

The CDR3 has 13 residues. Trimming stripped 7 bases from V and 5 bases from J, with 15 bases between. Germline CDR1 and CDR2: MDHEN and SYDVKM. TCRdb analysed the RT-PCR reads with MiXCR anew, one entry per CDR3 protein. The data contain hundreds of thousands of distinct CDR3 sequences, around 13% of them singletons. This clonotype was detected many times. What it binds is not known. This receptor was obtained from a middle-aged man who received an inactivated influenza vaccine. The genes are TRBV28 and TRBJ2-7; D might be TRBD1 (5 bases). The starting material was PBMCs from blood, obtained 14 to 15 days before vaccination. The CDR3 is CASNNRMGNEQYF. Written as DNA, the CDR3 is TGTGCCAGCAATAACAGGATGGGAAACGAGCAGTACTTC.